What follows are 10 T cell receptor beta chains derived from one specimen sequenced in a study of T-cell memory formation after mild COVID-19. Via MiXCR, TCRdb re-called the 5' RACE reads, giving one row per CDR3 protein. The data hold 200,000 to 250,000 distinct CDR3 sequences, with roughly 30% observed a single time. The sequencing sample was made of PBMCs or a T cell subset sorted from them (not recorded which). These receptors were collected from an adult woman who had mild COVID-19 (a few samples of this study predate the infection). Cell type and time point are not known.

In this sample, this clonotype turned up a few times. The rearrangement links TRBV18 to TRBJ1-1; 7 nucleotides align to TRBD1. This CDR3 contains 14 residues. V was pared by 4 bases and J by 2 bases, with 4 bases of the junction left unmatched. In germline, CDR1 is KGHSH, CDR2 LQKENI. CDR3 in amino acids: CASSRQGGNTEAFF. The CDR3 DNA follows: TGTGCCAGCTCACGGCAGGGGGGAAACACTGAAGCTTTCTTT.

This sequence joins TRBV6-1 and TRBJ2-7; 8 bases match TRBD2. The CDR3 consists of 15 residues. Germline V gene data show CDR1 as MNHNS and CDR2 as SASEGT. J lost 0 bases, V lost 7 bases, and 8 bases had no gene match. CDR3 sequence reads: CASKDSSGRSYEQYF. DNA for the CDR3: TGTGCCAGCAAAGACTCTAGCGGGCGCTCCTACGAGCAGTACTTC.

The chain joins TRBV30 to TRBJ2-3; 9 bases match TRBD2. CDR3 length: 16 amino acids. The germline gives CDR1 GTSNPN, CDR2 SVGIG (reference sequence). V shed 3 bases and J 2 bases; nucleotides not matched to a gene: 9. The CDR3 spells CAWRGVTSGDTDTQYF. The DNA of the CDR3 is TGTGCCTGGAGGGGAGTGACTAGCGGAGACACAGATACGCAGTATTTT.

This clonotype has only a few counts. This rearrangement joins TRBV10-3 to TRBJ1-5; 7 bases line up with TRBD1. This CDR3 has 14 residues. Germline CDR1 ENHRY, CDR2 SYGVKD. V trimming: 2 bases; J trimming: 6 bases; junction bases outside the gene matches: 4. The CDR3 loop is CAISEPGQAQPQHF. CDR3 nucleotide sequence: TGTGCCATCAGTGAGCCCGGACAGGCTCAGCCCCAGCATTTT.

Many counts were recorded for this clonotype. The genes are TRBV12-3 or TRBV12-4 and TRBJ2-6; the D call may be TRBD1 or TRBD2 (7 bases each). Trimming shortened V by 7 bases and J by 3 bases, and 13 bases separated the two germline ends. The CDR3 contains 15 residues. The CDR3 DNA follows: TGTGCCAGCACCCAGGGGGGGCTTGGGGCCAACGTCCTGACTTTC. Encoded protein: CASTQGGLGANVLTF.

The genes are TRBV6-2 or TRBV6-3 and TRBJ2-7; D is unresolved. CDR1 MNHEY and CDR2 SVGEGT come from the germline V gene. This CDR3 region has 15 residues. Between the trimmed V and J ends, which lost 5 bases and 0 bases, there was a span of 14 bases. This chain's CDR3 is CASSAPFKNSYEQYF. The CDR3 DNA is TGTGCCAGCAGTGCGCCCTTCAAGAACTCCTACGAGCAGTACTTC.

This clonotype was detected a few times. The V gene is TRBV6-5, the J gene TRBJ2-7; no clear D gene. Trimming stripped 2 bases from V and 5 bases from J, with 10 bases between. The germline V gene has CDR1 MNHEY and CDR2 SVGAGI. This CDR3 has 13 amino acids. The CDR3 bases are TGTGCCAGCAGTTACAGGATGGCCCACGAGCAGTACTTC. Encoded protein: CASSYRMAHEQYF.

The V gene is TRBV14, the J gene TRBJ2-7, with TRBD2 as a possible D gene (6 bases). The V end was cut by 1 base, the J end by 9 bases, with 10 bases between. This CDR3 has 12 residues. Germline CDR1 reads SGHDN; CDR2 reads FVKESK. CDR3 sequence reads: CASSQVGGRQYF. Written as DNA, the CDR3 is TGTGCCAGCAGCCAAGTCGGGGGACGGCAGTACTTC.

The chain joins TRBV12-5 to TRBJ2-5; D is perhaps TRBD1 or TRBD2 (5 bases each). This CDR3 is built from 14 residues. Germline CDR1 is LGHNT and CDR2 is FRNRAP. Trimming took 1 base from V and 7 from J, leaving 13 bases between them. DNA of the CDR3: TGTGCTAGTGGTTTGGGGGACGTCGTTGGGACCCAGTACTTC. Protein: CASGLGDVVGTQYF.

V usage is TRBV27 and J usage is TRBJ1-4; D not resolved. This CDR3 comprises 13 residues. CDR1 and CDR2 from the germline V gene are MNHEY and SMNVEV (reference sequence). V shed 6 bases and J shed 4 bases, with 9 bases lying between them. The CDR3 here is CASSEGGNEKLFF. In DNA form, the CDR3 reads TGTGCCAGCAGCGAAGGCGGTAATGAAAAACTGTTTTTT. Using reference TRBV27 and TRBJ1-4 for the parts outside the CDR3, the full variable domain is EAQVTQNPRYLITVTGKKLTVTCSQNMNHEYMSWYRQDPGLGLRQIYYSMNVEVTDKGDVPEGYKVSRKEKRNFPLILESPSPNQTSLYFCASSEGGNEKLFFGSGTQLSVL.